Listed below are T cell receptor beta chains from one sample, sequenced in a study of blood T cell repertoires in COVID-19. TCRdb's copy holds only in-frame clones and misses some; the assay was immunoSEQ multiplex PCR. Here the sample spans roughly 53,000 clones, 89% being singletons. Sequencing input: peripheral blood. The source of these receptors is a man aged 55 to 70 with acute or convalescent COVID-19. Each CDR3 is given with its conserved first and last residue. The order of the fields is V gene, J gene, clone size, D gene, CDR3 DNA, CDR3 protein. The D gene is left open where the match is weak. Rows may omit the clone size; those that give it use once, few, many or a size class.

>TRBV5-8|TRBJ2-3|-|TRBD1
TGTGCCAGCAGCCACGACAGGGTTCAAGATACGCAGTATTTT
CASSHDRVQDTQYF
>TRBV5-1|TRBJ1-3|once|-
TGCGCCAGCAGCTTGGAAGGGGCGCGGGGAAACACCATATATTTT
CASSLEGARGNTIYF
>TRBV29-1|TRBJ1-1|once|TRBD1
TGCAGCGTTGAACCCCATAGAATGGGACAGGGGCTTGGCACTGAAGCTTTCTTT
CSVEPHRMGQGLGTEAFF
>TRBV18|TRBJ2-3|once|-
TGTGCCAGCTCACCGTCTCTCACAGATACGCAGTATTTT
CASSPSLTDTQYF
>TRBV5-6|TRBJ2-7|-|-
TGTGCCAGCAGCCCCGGGGGACAGTTCTACTACGAGCAGTACTTC
CASSPGGQFYYEQYF
>TRBV27|TRBJ1-2|-|TRBD1
TGTGCCAGCAGTTTAGAACAGGGGGCTGATGGCTACACCTTC
CASSLEQGADGYTF
>TRBV14|TRBJ1-6|few|TRBD1
TGTGCCAGCAGCCATTGGGACAGGGGCTCACCCCTCCACTTT
CASSHWDRGSPLHF
>TRBV3-1/TRBV3-2|TRBJ2-7|-|-
TGTGCCAGCAGGAGATCAGGGGACTCCTACGAGCAGTACTTC
CASRRSGDSYEQYF
>TRBV5-5|TRBJ1-3|-|TRBD1
TGTGCCAGCAGCTTGGCACGACAGGGGCCAGGAAACACCATATATTTT
CASSLARQGPGNTIYF
>TRBV6-1|TRBJ1-2|once|TRBD1
TGTGCCAGCAGTGGTTGGGACAGGGGGTCGGGCTATGGCTACACCTTC
CASSGWDRGSGYGYTF
>TRBV5-1|TRBJ1-1|-|-
TGCGCCAGCAGCTTGGACAGAATGGCGAACACTGAAGCTTTCTTT
CASSLDRMANTEAFF
>TRBV3-1/TRBV3-2|TRBJ1-4|-|-
TGTGCCAGCAGCCAAGTCAGGGTTGGAAAACTGTTTTTT
CASSQVRVGKLFF
>TRBV5-1|TRBJ2-2|-|TRBD1
TGCGCCAGCAGCTTGGTCGGGACAGGCCGGGGAGGCGGGGAGCTGTTTTTT
CASSLVGTGRGGGELFF
>TRBV15|TRBJ2-7|-|TRBD2
TGTGCCACCAGCAGAAGAGCTTTCTCAACCGGGACTAGCGGGGGTGAGCAGTACTTC
CATSRRAFSTGTSGGEQYF
>TRBV6-5|TRBJ1-1|-|TRBD1
TGTGCCAGCAGGACAGGGTCGACTGAAGCTTTCTTT
CASRTGSTEAFF
>TRBV9|TRBJ2-1|-|-
TGTGCCAGCAGCGTAGCCCCAACCAGGGGCCTCAATGAGCAGTTCTTC
CASSVAPTRGLNEQFF
>TRBV24-1|TRBJ1-2|-|-
TGTGCCACCAGAGTCCCTCCCCTTCAGGGGACGTTTGATGGCTACACCTTC
CATRVPPLQGTFDGYTF
>TRBV20-1|TRBJ2-1|few|-
TGCAGTGCTAGAGTACTCGGTGAGCAGTTCTTC
CSARVLGEQFF
>TRBV6-1|TRBJ1-2|once|TRBD1
TGTGCCAGCAGTCCGAACACCGGGACAGCCTATGGCTACACCTTC
CASSPNTGTAYGYTF
>TRBV29-1|TRBJ1-1|-|TRBD1
TGCAGCGCCTCCGGGACAGGGGGGCGGAGGGCTTTCTTT
CSASGTGGRRAFF
>TRBV23-1|TRBJ2-1|-|TRBD1
TGCGCCAGCAGCCCAAGCATAACAGGGGGAACTGACAATGAGCAGTTCTTC
CASSPSITGGTDNEQFF
>TRBV3-1/TRBV3-2|TRBJ1-3|-|-
TGTGCCAGCAGCCAAGCGGGCTCTGGAAACACCATATATTTT
CASSQAGSGNTIYF
>TRBV18|TRBJ1-4|once|-
TGTGCCGCTCAGGTTGGGGAAAAACTGTTTTTT
CAAQVGEKLFF
>TRBV10-3|TRBJ2-4|-|TRBD2
TGTGCCATCAGTGCTACTAGCGGGGGCAAAAACATTCAGTACTTC
CAISATSGGKNIQYF
>TRBV18|TRBJ1-5|-|-
TGTGCCAGCTCAGGACCGGGGGATAATCAGCCCCAGCATTTT
CASSGPGDNQPQHF
>TRBV10-2|TRBJ1-1|-|-
TGCGCCAGCAGTTCCCGGCGGGGGGCAGGGACTGAAGCTTTCTTT
CASSSRRGAGTEAFF
>TRBV5-6|TRBJ2-4|-|-
TGTGCCAGCAGCCAGACCCCTCGGGGGTCCAAAAACATTCAGTACTTC
CASSQTPRGSKNIQYF
>TRBV11-2|TRBJ2-7|-|-
TGTGCCAGCAGCTTCATCGACAAGGCCCCCTACGAGCAGTACTTC
CASSFIDKAPYEQYF
>TRBV9|TRBJ2-2|few|-
TGTGCCAGCAGCAGTCAGGGGTTTAACACCGGGGAGCTGTTTTTT
CASSSQGFNTGELFF
>TRBV6-5|TRBJ1-1|few|-
TGTGCCAGCAGAGCAGGGGAAACTGAAGCTTTCTTT
CASRAGETEAFF
>TRBV19|TRBJ2-1|-|TRBD2
TGTGCCAGTAGTATAGCCCGGGACTATCCGGTGAGGGAGCAGTTCTTC
CASSIARDYPVREQFF
>TRBV4-1|TRBJ1-2|-|-
TGCGCCAGCAGCCAACCCGACAGGTATGGCTACACCTTC
CASSQPDRYGYTF
>TRBV7-6|TRBJ1-6|-|-
TGTGCCAGCAGCTTAATTGAGCAGGGATATTCACCCCTCCACTTT
CASSLIEQGYSPLHF
>TRBV5-5|TRBJ2-1|-|TRBD2
TGTGCCAGCAGCGGTTTAGCGGGGGCCTTTTACAATGAGCAGTTCTTC
CASSGLAGAFYNEQFF
>TRBV5-4|TRBJ1-2|-|-
TGTGCCAGCAATATCGCCAGGGGCGACGGTAACTATGGCTACACCTTC
CASNIARGDGNYGYTF
>TRBV5-1|TRBJ2-1|once|TRBD2
TGCGCCAGCAGCTTGATCCCGGGGGGGTTAGGCAATGAGCAGTTCTTC
CASSLIPGGLGNEQFF
>TRBV5-6|TRBJ1-2|-|-
TGTGCCAGCAGCTTTGAACAGGGAGTAAGTGGCTACACCTTC
CASSFEQGVSGYTF
>TRBV25-1|TRBJ1-1|-|-
TGTGCCAGCAGTGAACTTAGCGGGCGGGTTGAAGCTTTCTTT
CASSELSGRVEAFF
>TRBV2|TRBJ2-6|-|-
TGTGCCAGCAGCTTCGAGGGGGCCAACGTCCTGACTTTC
CASSFEGANVLTF
>TRBV6-6|TRBJ2-3|-|TRBD2
TGTGCCAGCAGTCGCGGACTAGCGGGGGGGTTCACAGATACGCAGTATTTT
CASSRGLAGGFTDTQYF
>TRBV9|TRBJ2-7|-|-
TGTGCCAGCAGCCGCGGGGGACAGGCCTACGAGCAGTACTTC
CASSRGGQAYEQYF
>TRBV29-1|TRBJ1-1|-|TRBD1
TGCAGCGTTGATCGGGGACAGCGATTGAACACTGAAGCTTTCTTT
CSVDRGQRLNTEAFF
>TRBV9|TRBJ2-7|-|TRBD2
TGTGCCAGCAGCCATACTAGCGGGGGATACGAGCAGTACTTC
CASSHTSGGYEQYF
>TRBV6-5|TRBJ1-2|-|TRBD1
TGTGCCAGCAGTTACGACAGGGAATATGGCTACACCTTC
CASSYDREYGYTF
>TRBV11-2|TRBJ2-7|-|TRBD1
TGTGCCAGCAGCTACCGGGACAGGGGAAGCGAGCAGTACTTC
CASSYRDRGSEQYF
>TRBV24-1|TRBJ1-5|-|-
TGTGCCACCAGTGTTCGCTCCACGCGAAAGCCCCAGCATTTT
CATSVRSTRKPQHF
>TRBV5-4|TRBJ2-5|once|TRBD1
TGTGCCAGCAGCAGGACAGGGGAAGAGACCCAGTACTTC
CASSRTGEETQYF
>TRBV29-1|TRBJ2-1|-|-
TGCAGCGTTCTGGAGGGAGAGCAGTTCTTC
CSVLEGEQFF
>TRBV19|TRBJ2-1|-|-
TGTGCCAGTAGTAACACAGGAGAGTACAATGAGCAGTTCTTC
CASSNTGEYNEQFF
>TRBV7-8|TRBJ2-3|-|-
TGTGCCAGCAGCTTAGTCGGGGAGCTCACAGATACGCAGTATTTT
CASSLVGELTDTQYF